This record looks at one T cell receptor (beta chain) sequence and its context. Its matching antigen is unknown. TCRdb keeps only in-frame clones here, not all; method: immunoSEQ multiplex PCR. The sample lists some 50,000 clones; 84% were seen once. Described time point: week 47, end of study. The investigators gave 300 ug of mutant IDH1 20-mer peptide in each vaccine dose, together with topical imiquimod. This entry is derived from a study of a mutant IDH1 vaccine in newly diagnosed glioma. Study overall: Earlier treatment was radiotherapy, temozolomide, or both, with most getting both.

CDR1 SGHVS and CDR2 FNYEAQ come from the germline V gene. The ends were cut back, 3 bases at V and 4 bases at J, with 15 bases in the middle. The length of the CDR3 is 15 residues. Source: PBMCs, taken from a glioma patient whose treatment included an IDH1 peptide vaccine. The TCR originated in a woman aged 25 to 39 with glioma. Some clones in this sample may be carry-over from other donors' samples. This chain uses TRBV7-6 with TRBJ2-5, with TRBD2 as a possible D gene (6 bases). CDR3 loop: CASSFRGIGGETQYF. The CDR3 DNA follows: TGTGCCAGCAGCTTCCGGGGGATTGGGGGAGAGACCCAGTACTTC.